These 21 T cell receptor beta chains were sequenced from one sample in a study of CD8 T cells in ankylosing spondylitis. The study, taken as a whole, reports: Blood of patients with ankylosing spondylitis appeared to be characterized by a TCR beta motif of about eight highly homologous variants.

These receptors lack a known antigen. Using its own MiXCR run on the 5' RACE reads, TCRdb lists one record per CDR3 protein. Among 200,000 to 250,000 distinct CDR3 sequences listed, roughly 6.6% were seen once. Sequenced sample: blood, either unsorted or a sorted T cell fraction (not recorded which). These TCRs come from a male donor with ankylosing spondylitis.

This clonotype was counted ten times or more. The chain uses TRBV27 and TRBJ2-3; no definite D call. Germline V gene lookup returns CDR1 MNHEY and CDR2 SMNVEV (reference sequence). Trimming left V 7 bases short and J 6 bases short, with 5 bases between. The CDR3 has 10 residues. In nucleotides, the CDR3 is TGTGCCAGCATTGGCGATACGCAGTATTTT. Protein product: CASIGDTQYF.

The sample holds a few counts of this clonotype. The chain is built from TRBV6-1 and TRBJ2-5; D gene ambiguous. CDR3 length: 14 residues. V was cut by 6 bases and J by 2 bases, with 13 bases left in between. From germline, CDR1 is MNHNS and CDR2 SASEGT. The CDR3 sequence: CASSHNDGQETQYF. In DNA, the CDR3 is TGTGCCAGCAGCCACAATGATGGTCAAGAGACCCAGTACTTC.

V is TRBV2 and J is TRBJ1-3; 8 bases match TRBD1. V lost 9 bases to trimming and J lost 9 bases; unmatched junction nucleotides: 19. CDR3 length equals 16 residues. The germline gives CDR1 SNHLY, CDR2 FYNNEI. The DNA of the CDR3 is TGTGCCAGGAGTCTCCCAGGGGGCTCTGATCAGGGCACCATATATTTT. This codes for CARSLPGGSDQGTIYF.

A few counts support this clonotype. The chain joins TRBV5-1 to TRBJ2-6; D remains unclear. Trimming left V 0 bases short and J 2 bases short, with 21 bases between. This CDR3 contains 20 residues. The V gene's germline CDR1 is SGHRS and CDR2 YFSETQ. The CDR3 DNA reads TGCGCCAGCAGCTTGGTATTTGTGGATCTACTGATGGCTGGGGCCAACGTCCTGACTTTC. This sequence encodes CASSLVFVDLLMAGANVLTF. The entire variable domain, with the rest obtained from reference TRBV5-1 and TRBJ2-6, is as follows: KAGVTQTPRYLIKTRGQQVTLSCSPISGHRSVSWYQQTPGQGLQFLFEYFSETQRNKGNFPGRFSGRQFSNSRSEMNVSTLELGDSALYLCASSLVFVDLLMAGANVLTFGAGSRLTVL.

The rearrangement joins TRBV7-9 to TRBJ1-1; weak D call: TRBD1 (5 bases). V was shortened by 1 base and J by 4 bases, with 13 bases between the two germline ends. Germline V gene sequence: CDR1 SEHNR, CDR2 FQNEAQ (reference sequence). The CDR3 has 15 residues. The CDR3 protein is CASSLGPGTGTEAFF. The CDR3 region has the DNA TGTGCCAGCAGCTTAGGGCCCGGGACGGGCACTGAAGCTTTCTTT.

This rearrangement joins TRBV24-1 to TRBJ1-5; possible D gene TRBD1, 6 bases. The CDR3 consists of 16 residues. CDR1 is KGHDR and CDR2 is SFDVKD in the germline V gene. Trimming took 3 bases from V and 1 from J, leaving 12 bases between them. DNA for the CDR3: TGTGCCACCAGTGATGCGGGGGGCTGGAGCAATCAGCCCCAGCATTTT. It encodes CATSDAGGWSNQPQHF.

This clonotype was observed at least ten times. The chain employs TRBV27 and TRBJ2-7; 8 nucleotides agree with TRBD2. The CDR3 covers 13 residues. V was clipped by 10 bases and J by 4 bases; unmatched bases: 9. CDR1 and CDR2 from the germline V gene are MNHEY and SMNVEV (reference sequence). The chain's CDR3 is CATSGGPTYEQYF. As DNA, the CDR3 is TGTGCCACCTCGGGGGGGCCTACTTACGAGCAGTACTTC.

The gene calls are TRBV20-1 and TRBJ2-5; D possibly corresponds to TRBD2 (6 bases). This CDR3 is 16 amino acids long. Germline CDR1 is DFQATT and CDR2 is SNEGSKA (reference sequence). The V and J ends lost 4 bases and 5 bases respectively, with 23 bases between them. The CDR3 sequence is CSATELGGWEMETQYF. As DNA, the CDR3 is TGCAGTGCTACAGAATTGGGGGGATGGGAGATGGAGACCCAGTACTTC.

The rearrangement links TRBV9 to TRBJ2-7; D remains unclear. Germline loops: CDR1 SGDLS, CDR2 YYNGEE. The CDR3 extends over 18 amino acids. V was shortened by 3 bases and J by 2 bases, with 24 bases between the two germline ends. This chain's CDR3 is CASSASTDGLSIPYEQYF. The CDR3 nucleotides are TGTGCCAGCAGCGCTAGTACGGACGGATTATCGATCCCCTACGAGCAGTACTTC.

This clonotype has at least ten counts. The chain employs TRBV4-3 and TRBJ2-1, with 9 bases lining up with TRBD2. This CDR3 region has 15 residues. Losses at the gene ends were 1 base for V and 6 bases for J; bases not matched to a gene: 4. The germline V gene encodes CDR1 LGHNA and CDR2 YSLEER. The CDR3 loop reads CASSQGLADLNEQFF. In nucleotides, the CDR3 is TGCGCCAGCAGCCAAGGACTAGCGGACCTCAATGAGCAGTTCTTC.

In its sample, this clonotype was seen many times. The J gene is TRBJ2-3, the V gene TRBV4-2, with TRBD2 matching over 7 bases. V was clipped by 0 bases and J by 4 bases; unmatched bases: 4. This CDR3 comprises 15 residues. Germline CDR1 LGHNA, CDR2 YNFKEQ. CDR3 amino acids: CASSQDESGADTQYF. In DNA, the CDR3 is TGTGCCAGCAGCCAAGATGAGAGCGGGGCAGATACGCAGTATTTT.

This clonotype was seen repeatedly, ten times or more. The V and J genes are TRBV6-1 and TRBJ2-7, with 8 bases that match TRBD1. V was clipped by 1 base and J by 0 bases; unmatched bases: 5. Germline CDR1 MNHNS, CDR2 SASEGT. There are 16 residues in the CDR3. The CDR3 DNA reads TGTGCCAGCAGTGAAGTTCAGGGGGCCGGCTCCTACGAGCAGTACTTC. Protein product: CASSEVQGAGSYEQYF.

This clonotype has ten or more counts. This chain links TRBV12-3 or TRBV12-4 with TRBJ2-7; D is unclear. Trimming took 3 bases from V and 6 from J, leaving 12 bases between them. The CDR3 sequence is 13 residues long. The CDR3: CASSFRLPSEQYF. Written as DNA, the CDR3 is TGTGCCAGCAGTTTTAGGCTACCTAGCGAGCAGTACTTC.

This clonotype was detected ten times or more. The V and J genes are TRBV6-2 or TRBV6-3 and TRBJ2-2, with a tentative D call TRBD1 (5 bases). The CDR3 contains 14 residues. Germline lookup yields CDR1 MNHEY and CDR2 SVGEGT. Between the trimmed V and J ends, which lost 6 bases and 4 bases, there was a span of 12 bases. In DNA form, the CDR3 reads TGTGCCAGCAGCCGCCCGACAGTCACCGGGGAGCTGTTTTTT. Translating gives CASSRPTVTGELFF.

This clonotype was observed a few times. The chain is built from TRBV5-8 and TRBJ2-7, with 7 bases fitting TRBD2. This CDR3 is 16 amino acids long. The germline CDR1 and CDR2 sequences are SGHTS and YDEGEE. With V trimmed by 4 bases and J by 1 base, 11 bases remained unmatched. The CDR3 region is CASSVPTGGGSYEQYF. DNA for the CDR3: TGTGCCAGCAGCGTGCCCACGGGAGGAGGGTCCTACGAGCAGTACTTC.

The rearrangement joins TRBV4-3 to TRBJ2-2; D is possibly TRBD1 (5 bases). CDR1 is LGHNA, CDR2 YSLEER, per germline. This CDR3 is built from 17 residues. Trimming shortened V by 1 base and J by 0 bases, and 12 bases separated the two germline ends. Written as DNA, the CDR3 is TGCGCCAGCAGCCAAGGTCAGGGAATCTCGAACACCGGGGAGCTGTTTTTT. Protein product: CASSQGQGISNTGELFF.

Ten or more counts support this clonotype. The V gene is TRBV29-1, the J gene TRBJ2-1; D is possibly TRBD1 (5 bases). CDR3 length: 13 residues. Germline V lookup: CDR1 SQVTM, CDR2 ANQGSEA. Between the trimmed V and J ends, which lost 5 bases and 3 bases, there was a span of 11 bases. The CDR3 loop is CSVQRGHYNEQFF. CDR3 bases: TGCAGCGTTCAAAGGGGTCACTACAATGAGCAGTTCTTC.

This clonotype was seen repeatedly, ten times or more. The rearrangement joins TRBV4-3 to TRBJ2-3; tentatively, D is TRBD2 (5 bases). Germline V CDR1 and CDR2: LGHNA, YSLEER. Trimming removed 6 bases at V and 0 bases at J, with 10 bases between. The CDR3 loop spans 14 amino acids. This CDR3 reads CASSTWTSTDTQYF. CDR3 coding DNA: TGCGCCAGCAGTACTTGGACTAGCACAGATACGCAGTATTTT.

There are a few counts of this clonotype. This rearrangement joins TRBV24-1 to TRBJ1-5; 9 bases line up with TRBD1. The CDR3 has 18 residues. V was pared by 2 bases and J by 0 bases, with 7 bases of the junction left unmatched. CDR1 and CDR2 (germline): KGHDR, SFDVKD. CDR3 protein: CATSDSGTGWNSNQPQHF. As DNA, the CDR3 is TGTGCCACCAGTGATTCCGGGACAGGGTGGAATAGCAATCAGCCCCAGCATTTT.

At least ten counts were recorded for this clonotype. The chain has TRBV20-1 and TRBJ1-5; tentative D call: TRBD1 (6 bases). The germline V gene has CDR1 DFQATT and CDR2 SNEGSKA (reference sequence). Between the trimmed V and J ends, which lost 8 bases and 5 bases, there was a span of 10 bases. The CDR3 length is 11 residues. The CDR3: CSLGGYQPQHF. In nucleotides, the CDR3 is TGCAGTTTAGGGGGGTATCAGCCCCAGCATTTT.

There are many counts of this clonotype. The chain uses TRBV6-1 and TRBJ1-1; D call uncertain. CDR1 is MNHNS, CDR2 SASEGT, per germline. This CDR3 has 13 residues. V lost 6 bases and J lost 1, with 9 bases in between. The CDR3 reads CASRPLRNTEAFF. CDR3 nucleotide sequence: TGTGCCAGCAGGCCACTACGGAACACTGAAGCTTTCTTT.